This T cell receptor (beta chain) was identified during a study of cytomegalovirus exposure and HLA in healthy donors. Concerning this clone: Its antigen is not known.

Study-level findings and limits: When a later analysis was performed, an Asian-associated ancestry cluster reportedly had fewer N-insertions than the approximately 690-donor mean.

This PCR relied on a set of 60 Vbeta primers and 13 Jbeta primers. Profiling relied on immunoSEQ multiplex PCR, and the TCRdb table lists in-frame clones only, not all of them. The sample consists of around 130,000 clones, over 75% of them appearing once. This CDR3 is built from 19 residues. The trim removed 1 base at V and 0 bases at J, leaving 10 bases unmatched. From germline, CDR1 is SGHRS and CDR2 YFSETQ. This clonotype was sampled from a man aged 45-60 years in good health and CMV-seronegative. Sequencing was performed on PBMCs. The chain recombines TRBV5-1 with TRBJ2-6, with 7 nucleotides matching TRBD1. The CDR3 reads CASSLPPDRPSSGANVLTF. The CDR3 nucleotides read TGCGCCAGCAGCTTGCCCCCGGACAGGCCGAGCTCTGGGGCCAACGTCCTGACTTTC.